This T cell receptor beta chain comes out of a study of CD8 T cells in Susac syndrome. The wider study: At blood draw, Susac syndrome patients were therapy-naive, on corticosteroids, or on intravenous immunoglobulin alone.

Germline V gene sequence: CDR1 SQVTM, CDR2 ANQGSEA. With V trimmed by 7 bases and J by 8 bases, 10 bases remained unmatched. This CDR3 region has 14 residues. The authors carried out high-throughput sequencing of TCR beta. They applied it to CD8+ and CD4+ T cells obtained from blood. Negative isolation was applied to CD8+ and CD4+ T cells, and FACS enrichment was applied to TEMRA cells. Random hexamers served to reverse transcribe roughly 0.45 to 1 ug RNA. TCR beta CDR3 was amplified by immunoSEQ multiplex PCR. This amplification extended across 54 Vbeta and 13 Jbeta segments. TCRdb processed the immunoSEQ multiplex PCR reads anew with MiXCR; each CDR3 protein has one entry. The sample holds about 120,000 distinct CDR3 sequences, 85% to 95% seen once.

The sequenced sample consisted of CD8+ T cells from PBMCs. The V gene is TRBV29-1, the J gene TRBJ2-1, with 11 positions matching TRBD2. The TCR sequence derives from a human donor with Susac syndrome. Written as DNA, the CDR3 is TGCAGCGGGCAGGGGACTAGCGGCTCGGATGAGCAGTTCTTC. It translates to CSGQGTSGSDEQFF.